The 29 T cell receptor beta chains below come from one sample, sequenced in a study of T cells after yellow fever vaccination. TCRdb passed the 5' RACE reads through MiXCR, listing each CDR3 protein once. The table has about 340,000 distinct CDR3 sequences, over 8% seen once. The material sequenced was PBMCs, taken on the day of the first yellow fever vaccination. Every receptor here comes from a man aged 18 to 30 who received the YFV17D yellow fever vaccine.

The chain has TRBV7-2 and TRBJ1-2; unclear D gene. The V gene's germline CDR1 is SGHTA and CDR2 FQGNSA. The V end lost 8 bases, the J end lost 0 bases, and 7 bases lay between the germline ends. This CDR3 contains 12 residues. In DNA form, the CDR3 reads TGTGCCAGCCCCGGGGCTAACTATGGCTACACCTTC. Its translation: CASPGANYGYTF.

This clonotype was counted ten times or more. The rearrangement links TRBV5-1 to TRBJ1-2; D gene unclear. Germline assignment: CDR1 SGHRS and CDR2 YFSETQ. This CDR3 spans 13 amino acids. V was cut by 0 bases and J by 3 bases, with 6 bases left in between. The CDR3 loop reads CASSLGEYYGYTF. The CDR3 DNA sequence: TGCGCCAGCAGCTTGGGAGAGTACTATGGCTACACCTTC.

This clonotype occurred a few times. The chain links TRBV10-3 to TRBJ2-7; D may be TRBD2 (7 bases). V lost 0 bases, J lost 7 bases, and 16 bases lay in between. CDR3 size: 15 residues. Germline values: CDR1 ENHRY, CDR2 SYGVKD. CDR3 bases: TGTGCCATCAGTGAGTCGGGGGGGGCGTTGGAAGAGCAGTACGTC. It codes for CAISESGGALEEQYV.

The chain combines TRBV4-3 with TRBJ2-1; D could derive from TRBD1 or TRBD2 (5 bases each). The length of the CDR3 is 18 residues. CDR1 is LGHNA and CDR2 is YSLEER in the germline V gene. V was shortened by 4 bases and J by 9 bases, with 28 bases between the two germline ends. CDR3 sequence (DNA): TGCGCCAGCAGCCTACGTCGGTGGGACCATCCTCACACAACTGAGCAGTTCTTC. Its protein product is CASSLRRWDHPHTTEQFF.

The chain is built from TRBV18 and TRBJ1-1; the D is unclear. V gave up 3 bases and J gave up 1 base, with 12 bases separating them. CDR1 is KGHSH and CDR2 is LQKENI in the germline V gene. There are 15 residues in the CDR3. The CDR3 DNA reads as TGTGCCAGCTCACCGCCCCCGGACTGGAACACTGAAGCTTTCTTT. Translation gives CASSPPPDWNTEAFF.

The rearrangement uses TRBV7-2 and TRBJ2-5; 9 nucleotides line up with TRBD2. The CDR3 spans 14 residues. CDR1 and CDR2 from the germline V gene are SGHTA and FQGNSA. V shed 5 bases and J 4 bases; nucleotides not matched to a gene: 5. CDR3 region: CASSERLAAETQYF. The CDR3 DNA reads TGTGCCAGCAGCGAGCGACTAGCGGCAGAGACCCAGTACTTC.

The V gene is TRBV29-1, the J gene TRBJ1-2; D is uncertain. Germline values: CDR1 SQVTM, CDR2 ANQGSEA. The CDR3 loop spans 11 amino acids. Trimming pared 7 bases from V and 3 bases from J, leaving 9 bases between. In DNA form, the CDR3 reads TGCAGCGCCCGAGGAGACTATGGCTACACCTTC. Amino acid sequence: CSARGDYGYTF.

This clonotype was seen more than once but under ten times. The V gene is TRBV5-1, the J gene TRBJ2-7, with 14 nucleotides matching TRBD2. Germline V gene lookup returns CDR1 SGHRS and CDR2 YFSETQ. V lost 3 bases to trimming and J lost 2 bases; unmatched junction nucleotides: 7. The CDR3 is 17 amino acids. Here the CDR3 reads CASSSGTSGGVTYEQYF. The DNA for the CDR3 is TGCGCCAGCAGCTCTGGGACTAGCGGGGGAGTGACCTACGAGCAGTACTTC.

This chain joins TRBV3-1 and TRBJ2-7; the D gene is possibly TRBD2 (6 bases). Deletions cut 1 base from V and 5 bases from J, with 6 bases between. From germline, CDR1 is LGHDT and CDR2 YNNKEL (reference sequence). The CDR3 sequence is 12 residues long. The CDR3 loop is CASSQGGNEQYF. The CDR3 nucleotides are TGTGCCAGCAGCCAAGGCGGGAACGAGCAGTACTTC.

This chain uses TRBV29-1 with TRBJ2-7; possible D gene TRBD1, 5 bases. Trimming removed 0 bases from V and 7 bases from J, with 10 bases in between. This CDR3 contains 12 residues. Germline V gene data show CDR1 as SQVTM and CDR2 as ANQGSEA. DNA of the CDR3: TGCAGCGTTGAAGATAGGGGCGGAGAGCAGTACTTC. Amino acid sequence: CSVEDRGGEQYF.

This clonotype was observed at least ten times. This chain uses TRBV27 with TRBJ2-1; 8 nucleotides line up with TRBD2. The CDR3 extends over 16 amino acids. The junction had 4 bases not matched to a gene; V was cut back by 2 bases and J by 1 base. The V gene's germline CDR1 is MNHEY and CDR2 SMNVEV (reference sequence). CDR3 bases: TGTGCCAGCAGTTTACGGCGGGGGGATTCCTACAATGAGCAGTTCTTC. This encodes CASSLRRGDSYNEQFF.

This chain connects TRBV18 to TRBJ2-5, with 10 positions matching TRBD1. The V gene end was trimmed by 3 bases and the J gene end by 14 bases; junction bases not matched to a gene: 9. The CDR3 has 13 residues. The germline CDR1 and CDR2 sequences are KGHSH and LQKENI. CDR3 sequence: CASSPPGQGFAYF. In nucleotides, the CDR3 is TGTGCCAGCTCACCCCCGGGACAGGGGTTTGCTTACTTC.

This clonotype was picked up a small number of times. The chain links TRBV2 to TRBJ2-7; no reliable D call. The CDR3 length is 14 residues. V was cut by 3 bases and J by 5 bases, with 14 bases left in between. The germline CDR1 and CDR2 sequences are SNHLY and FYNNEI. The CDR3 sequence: CASSDASRHNEQYF. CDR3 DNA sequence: TGTGCCAGCAGTGACGCCTCCAGACACAACGAGCAGTACTTC.

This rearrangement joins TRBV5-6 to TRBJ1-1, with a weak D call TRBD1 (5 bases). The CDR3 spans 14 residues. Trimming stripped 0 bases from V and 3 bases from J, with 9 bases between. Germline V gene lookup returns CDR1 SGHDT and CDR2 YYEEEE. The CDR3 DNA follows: TGTGCCAGCAGCTTGGAGGGGTGGGACACTGAAGCTTTCTTT. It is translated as CASSLEGWDTEAFF.

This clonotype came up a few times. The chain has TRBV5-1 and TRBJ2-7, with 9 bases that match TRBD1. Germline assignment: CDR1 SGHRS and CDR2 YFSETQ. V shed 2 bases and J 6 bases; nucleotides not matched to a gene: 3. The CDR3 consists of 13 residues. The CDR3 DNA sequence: TGCGCCAGCAGCTTCGGACAGGGGACCGAGCAGTACTTC. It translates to CASSFGQGTEQYF.

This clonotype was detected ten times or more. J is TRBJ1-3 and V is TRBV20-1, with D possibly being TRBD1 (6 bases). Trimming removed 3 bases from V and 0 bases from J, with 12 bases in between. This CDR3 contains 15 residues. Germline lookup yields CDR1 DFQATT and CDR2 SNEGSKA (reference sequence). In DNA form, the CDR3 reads TGCAGTGCTAGGGGGGGGGCAGACTCTGGAAACACCATATATTTT. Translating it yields CSARGGADSGNTIYF.

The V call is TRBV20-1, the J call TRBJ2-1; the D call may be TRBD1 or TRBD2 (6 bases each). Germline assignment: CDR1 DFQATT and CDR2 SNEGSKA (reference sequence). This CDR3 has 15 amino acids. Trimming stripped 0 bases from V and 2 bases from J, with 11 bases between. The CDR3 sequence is CSAREAGHPYNEQFF. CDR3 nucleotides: TGCAGTGCTAGAGAGGCGGGACACCCCTACAATGAGCAGTTCTTC.

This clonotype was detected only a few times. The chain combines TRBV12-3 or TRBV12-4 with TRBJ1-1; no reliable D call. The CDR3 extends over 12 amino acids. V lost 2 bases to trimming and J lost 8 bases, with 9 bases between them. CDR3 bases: TGTGCCAGCAGTTTATCTTTTGGAGAAGCTTTCTTT. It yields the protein CASSLSFGEAFF.

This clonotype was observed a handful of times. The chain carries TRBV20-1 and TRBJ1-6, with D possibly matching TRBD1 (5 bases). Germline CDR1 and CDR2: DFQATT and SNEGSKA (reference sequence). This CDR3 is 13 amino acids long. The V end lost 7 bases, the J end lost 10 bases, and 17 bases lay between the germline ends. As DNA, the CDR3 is TGCAGTGTCAACCCAGGGAACGTCTCACCCCTCCACTTT. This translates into CSVNPGNVSPLHF.

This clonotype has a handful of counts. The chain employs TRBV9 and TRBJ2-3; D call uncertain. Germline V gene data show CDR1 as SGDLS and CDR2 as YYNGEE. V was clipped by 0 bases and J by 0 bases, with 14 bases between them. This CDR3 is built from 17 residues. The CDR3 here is CASSVGANGRSTDTQYF. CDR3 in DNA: TGTGCCAGCAGCGTAGGGGCCAACGGTCGAAGCACAGATACGCAGTATTTT.

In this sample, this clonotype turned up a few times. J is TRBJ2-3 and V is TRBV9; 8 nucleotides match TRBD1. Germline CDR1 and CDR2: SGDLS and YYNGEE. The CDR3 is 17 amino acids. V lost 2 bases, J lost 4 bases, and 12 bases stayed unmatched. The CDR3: CASSVGQNRGYADTQYF. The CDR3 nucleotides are TGTGCCAGCAGCGTCGGGCAAAACAGGGGGTACGCAGATACGCAGTATTTT. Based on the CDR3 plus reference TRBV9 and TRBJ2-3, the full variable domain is DSGVTQTPKHLITATGQRVTLRCSPRSGDLSVYWYQQSLDQGLQFLIQYYNGEERAKGNILERFSAQQFPDLHSELNLSSLELGDSALYFCASSVGQNRGYADTQYFGPGTRLTVL.

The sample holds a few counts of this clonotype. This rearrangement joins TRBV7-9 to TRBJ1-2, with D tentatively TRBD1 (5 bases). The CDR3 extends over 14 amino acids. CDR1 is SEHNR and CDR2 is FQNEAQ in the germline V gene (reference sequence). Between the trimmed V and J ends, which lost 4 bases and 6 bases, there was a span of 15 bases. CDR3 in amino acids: CASSSRESRDGYTF. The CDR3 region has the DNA TGTGCCAGCAGCTCCCGTGAAAGCAGGGATGGCTACACCTTC.

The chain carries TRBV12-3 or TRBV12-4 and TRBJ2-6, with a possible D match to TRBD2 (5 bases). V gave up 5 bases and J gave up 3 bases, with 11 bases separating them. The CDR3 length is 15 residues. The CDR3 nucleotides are TGTGCCAGCAGTGTACGGGGTAGTGGGGCCAACGTCCTGACTTTC. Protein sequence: CASSVRGSGANVLTF.

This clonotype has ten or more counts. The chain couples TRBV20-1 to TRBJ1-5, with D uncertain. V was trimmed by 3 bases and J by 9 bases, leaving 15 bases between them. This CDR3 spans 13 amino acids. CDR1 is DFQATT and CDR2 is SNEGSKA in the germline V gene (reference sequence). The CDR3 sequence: CSASPLNLAPQHF. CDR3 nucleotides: TGCAGTGCTAGCCCTTTAAATCTTGCGCCCCAGCATTTT.

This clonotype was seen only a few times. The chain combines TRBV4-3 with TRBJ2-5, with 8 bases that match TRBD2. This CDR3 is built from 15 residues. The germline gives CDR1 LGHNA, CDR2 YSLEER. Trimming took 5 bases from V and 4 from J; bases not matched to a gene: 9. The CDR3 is CASSSSGGLGETQYF. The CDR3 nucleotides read TGCGCCAGCAGCTCTTCGGGGGGGCTTGGAGAGACCCAGTACTTC.

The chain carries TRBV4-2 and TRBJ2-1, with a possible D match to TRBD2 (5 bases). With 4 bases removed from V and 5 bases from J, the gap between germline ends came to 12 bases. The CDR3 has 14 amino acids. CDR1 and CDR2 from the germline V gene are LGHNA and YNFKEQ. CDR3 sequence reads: CASSPGVLHNEQFF. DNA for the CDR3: TGTGCCAGCAGCCCCGGGGTCCTGCACAATGAGCAGTTCTTC.

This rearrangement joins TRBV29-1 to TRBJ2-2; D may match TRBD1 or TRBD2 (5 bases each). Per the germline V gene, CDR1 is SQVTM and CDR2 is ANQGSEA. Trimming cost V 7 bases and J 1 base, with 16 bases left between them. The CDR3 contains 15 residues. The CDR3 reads CSANARGLNTGELFF. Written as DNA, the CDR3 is TGCAGCGCTAATGCCCGGGGCTTGAACACCGGGGAGCTGTTTTTT.

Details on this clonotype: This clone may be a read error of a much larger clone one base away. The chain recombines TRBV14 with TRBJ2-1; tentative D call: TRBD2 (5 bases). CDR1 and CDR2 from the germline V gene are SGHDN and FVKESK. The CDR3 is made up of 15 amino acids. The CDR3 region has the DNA TGTGCCAGCAGCCGAGTGACGGAGGTCCCCAATGAGCTGTTCTTC. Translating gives CASSRVTEVPNELFF.

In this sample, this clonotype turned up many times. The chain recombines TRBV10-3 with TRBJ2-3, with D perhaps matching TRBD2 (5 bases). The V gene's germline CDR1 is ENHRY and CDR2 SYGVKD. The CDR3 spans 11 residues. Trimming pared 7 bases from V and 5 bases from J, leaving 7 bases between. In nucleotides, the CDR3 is TGTGCCATCAACGAGGGAGATACGCAGTATTTT. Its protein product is CAINEGDTQYF.